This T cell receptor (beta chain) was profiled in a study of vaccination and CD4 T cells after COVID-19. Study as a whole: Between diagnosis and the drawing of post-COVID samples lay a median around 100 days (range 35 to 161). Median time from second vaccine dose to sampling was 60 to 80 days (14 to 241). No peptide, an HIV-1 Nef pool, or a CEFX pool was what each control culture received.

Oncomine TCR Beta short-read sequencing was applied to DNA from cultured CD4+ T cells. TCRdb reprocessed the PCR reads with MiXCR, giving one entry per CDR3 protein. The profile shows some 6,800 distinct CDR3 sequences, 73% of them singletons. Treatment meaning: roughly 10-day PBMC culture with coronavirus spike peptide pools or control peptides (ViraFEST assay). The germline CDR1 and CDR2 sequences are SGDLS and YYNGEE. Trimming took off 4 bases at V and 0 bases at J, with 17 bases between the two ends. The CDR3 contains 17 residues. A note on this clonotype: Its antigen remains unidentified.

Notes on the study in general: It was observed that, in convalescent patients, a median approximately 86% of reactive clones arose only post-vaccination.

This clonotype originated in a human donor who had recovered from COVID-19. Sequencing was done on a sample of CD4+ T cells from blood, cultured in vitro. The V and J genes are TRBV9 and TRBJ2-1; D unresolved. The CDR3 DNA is TGTGCCAGCAGCCGTACCATCTACCGGAGCTCCTACAATGAGCAGTTCTTC. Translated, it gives CASSRTIYRSSYNEQFF.